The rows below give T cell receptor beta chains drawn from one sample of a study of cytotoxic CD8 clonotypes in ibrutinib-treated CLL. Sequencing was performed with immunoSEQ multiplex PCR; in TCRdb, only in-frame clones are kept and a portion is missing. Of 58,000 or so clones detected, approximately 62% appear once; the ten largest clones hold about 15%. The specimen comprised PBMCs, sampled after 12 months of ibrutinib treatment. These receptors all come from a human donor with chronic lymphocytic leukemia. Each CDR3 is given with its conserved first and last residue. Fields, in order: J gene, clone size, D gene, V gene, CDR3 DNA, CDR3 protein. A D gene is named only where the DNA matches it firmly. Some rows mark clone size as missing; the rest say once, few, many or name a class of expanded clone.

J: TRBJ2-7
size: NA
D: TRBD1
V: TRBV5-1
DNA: TGCGCCAGCAGCTTTACAGGGGGTGATTTCTACGAGCAGTACTTC
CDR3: CASSFTGGDFYEQYF

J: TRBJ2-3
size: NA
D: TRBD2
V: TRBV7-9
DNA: TGTGCCAGCAGCTTTGTTTCGGGGGGGTCAGATACGCAGTATTTT
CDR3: CASSFVSGGSDTQYF

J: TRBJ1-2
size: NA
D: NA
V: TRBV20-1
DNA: TGCAGTGCTCCGAACGACTATGGCTACACCTTC
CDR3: CSAPNDYGYTF

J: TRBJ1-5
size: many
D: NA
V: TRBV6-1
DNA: TGTGCCAGCAGTGAAGCGCAGGTTTATAGCAATCAGCCCCAGCATTTT
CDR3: CASSEAQVYSNQPQHF

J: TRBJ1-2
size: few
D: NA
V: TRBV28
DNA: TGTGCCAGCAGGCGACAGCCTAGTAACTATGGCTACACCTTC
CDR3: CASRRQPSNYGYTF

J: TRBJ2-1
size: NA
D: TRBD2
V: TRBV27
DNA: TGTGCCAGCAGTTTAGTAGCGGGAGGGGTTGGGCGGTTCTCCTACAATGAGCAGTTCTTC
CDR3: CASSLVAGGVGRFSYNEQFF

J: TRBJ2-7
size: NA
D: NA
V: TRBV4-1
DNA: TGCGCCAGCAGCCAAGAGGTTAGTCCCTACGAGCAGTACTTC
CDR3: CASSQEVSPYEQYF

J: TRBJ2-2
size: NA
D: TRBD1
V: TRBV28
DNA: TGTGCCAGCAGCCACGACAGGGGTTGGGCCGGGGAGCTGTTTTTT
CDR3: CASSHDRGWAGELFF

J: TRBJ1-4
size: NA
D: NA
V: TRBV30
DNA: TGTGCCTGGAGTGGACCCTACGGAAATGAAAAACTGTTTTTT
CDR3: CAWSGPYGNEKLFF

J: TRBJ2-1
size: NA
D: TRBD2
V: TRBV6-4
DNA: TGTGCCAGCAGGGAGGATAGCGGGGTTAGAAATGAGCAGTTCTTC
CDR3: CASREDSGVRNEQFF

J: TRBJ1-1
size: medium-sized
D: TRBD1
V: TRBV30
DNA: TGTGCCAGTAGGACAGGGCGAGACACTGAAGCTTTCTTT
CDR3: CASRTGRDTEAFF

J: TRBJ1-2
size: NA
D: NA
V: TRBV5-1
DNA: TGCGCCAGCAGCTTGCTTCCGAGGAACTATGGCTACACCTTC
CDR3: CASSLLPRNYGYTF

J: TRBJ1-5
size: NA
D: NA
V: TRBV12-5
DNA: TGTGCTAGTGGCCCCTGGTTGACAGGCAATAATTATAGCAATCAGCCCCAGCATTTT
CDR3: CASGPWLTGNNYSNQPQHF

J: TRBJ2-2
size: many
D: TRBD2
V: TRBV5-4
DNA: TGTGCCAGCAGCGGGGGGGACTCGAACACCGGGGAGCTGTTTTTT
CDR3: CASSGGDSNTGELFF

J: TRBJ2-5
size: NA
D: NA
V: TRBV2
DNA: TGTGCCAGCGGTGGGGAGGCCCTAAGGACCCAGTACTTC
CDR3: CASGGEALRTQYF

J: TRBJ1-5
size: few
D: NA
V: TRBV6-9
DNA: TGTGCCAGCAGTTACAGGGGAAGCAATCAGCCCCAGCATTTT
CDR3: CASSYRGSNQPQHF

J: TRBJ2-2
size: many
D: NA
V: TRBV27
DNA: TGTGCCAGCAGTTCCACCGGGGAGCTGTTTTTT
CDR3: CASSSTGELFF

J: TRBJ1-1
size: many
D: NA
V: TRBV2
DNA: TGTGCCAGCAGTGAAGAGGTATCAGGCTGGTCCACTGAAGCTTTCTTT
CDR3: CASSEEVSGWSTEAFF

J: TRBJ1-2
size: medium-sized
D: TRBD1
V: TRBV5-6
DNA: TGTGCCAGCAGCTGGGACAGAGGAGATGGCTACACCTTC
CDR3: CASSWDRGDGYTF

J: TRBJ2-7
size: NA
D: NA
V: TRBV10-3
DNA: TGTGCCAGCAGTGACAGTTCCTACAACTACGAGCAGTACTTC
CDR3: CASSDSSYNYEQYF

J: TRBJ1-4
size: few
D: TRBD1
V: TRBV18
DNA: TGTGCCAGCTCACCAGACATCAGGGGGCAGGCGGAAAAACTGTTTTTT
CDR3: CASSPDIRGQAEKLFF

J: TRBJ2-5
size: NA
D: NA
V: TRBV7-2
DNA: TGTGCCAGCAGCTTAGACGGTTTCGTCCAAGAGACCCAGTACTTC
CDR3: CASSLDGFVQETQYF

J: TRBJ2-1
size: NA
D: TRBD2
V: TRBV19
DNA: TGTGCCAGTAGTATAGCTCGACTAGCGGGGGCGTACAATGAGCAGTTCTTC
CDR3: CASSIARLAGAYNEQFF

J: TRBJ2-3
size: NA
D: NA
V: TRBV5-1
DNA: TGCGCCAGCACCCCTTGGGGACAAAGTGCAGATACGCAGTATTTT
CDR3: CASTPWGQSADTQYF

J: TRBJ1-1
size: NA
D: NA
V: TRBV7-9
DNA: TGTGCCAGCAGCTTAGAGGGCCTCACTGAAGCTTTCTTT
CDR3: CASSLEGLTEAFF

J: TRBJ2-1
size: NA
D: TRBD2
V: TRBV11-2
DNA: TGTGCCATCCAAAGGGGCGGGGGGGCGCAGGATGAGCAGTTCTTC
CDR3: CAIQRGGGAQDEQFF

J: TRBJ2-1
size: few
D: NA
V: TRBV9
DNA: TGTGCCAGCAGCGTAGAGCTAGCGTCCCTTTACAATGAGCAGTTCTTC
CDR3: CASSVELASLYNEQFF

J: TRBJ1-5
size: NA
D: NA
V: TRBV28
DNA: TGTGCCAGCAGCCCAACTAATAGCAATCAGCCCCAGCATTTT
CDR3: CASSPTNSNQPQHF

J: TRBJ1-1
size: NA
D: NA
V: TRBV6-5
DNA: TGTGCCAGCACAAACTGGATGGCTGAAGCTTTCTTT
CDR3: CASTNWMAEAFF

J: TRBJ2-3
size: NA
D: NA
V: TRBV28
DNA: TGTGCCAGTAACGGGGGGCAGATCACAGATACGCAGTATTTT
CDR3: CASNGGQITDTQYF

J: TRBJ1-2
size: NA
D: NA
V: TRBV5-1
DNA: TGCGCCAGCAGCTTCCAGGCCACCTATGGCTACACCTTC
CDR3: CASSFQATYGYTF

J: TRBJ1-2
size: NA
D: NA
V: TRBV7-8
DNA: TGTGCCAGCAGCTTAGCCCGGGAGGAGTATGGCTACACCTTC
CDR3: CASSLAREEYGYTF

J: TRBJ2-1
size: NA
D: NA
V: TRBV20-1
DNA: TGCAGTGCTAGAGGGGCATTTGAGCAGTTCTTC
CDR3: CSARGAFEQFF

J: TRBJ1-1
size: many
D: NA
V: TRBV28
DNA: TGTGCCAGCACCGAAAGGAACACTGAAGCTTTCTTT
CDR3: CASTERNTEAFF

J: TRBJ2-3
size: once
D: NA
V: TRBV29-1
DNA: TGCAGCGTTGACTCACGGACACTTCGAGGGGGAGATACGCAGTATTTT
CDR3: CSVDSRTLRGGDTQYF

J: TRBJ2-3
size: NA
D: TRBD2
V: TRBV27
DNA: TGTGCCAGCAGTTTAAGGCGGACTAGCGGGGCTTTCACAGATACGCAGTATTTT
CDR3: CASSLRRTSGAFTDTQYF

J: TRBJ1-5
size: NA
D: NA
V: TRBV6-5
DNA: TGTGCCAGCAGATCGACAGGAAATCAGCCCCAGCATTTT
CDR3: CASRSTGNQPQHF

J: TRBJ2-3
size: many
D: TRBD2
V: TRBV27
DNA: TGTGCCAGCAGTGTCTGGACTAGTCCTAGGGATACGCAGTATTTT
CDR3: CASSVWTSPRDTQYF

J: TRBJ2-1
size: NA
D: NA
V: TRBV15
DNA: TGTGCCACCAGCAGACCGGAAGTCTCCTACAATGAGCAGTTCTTC
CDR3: CATSRPEVSYNEQFF

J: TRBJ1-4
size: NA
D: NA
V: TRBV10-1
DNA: TGCGCCAGCAGTGAGACCCGTGAAAAACTGTTTTTT
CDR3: CASSETREKLFF

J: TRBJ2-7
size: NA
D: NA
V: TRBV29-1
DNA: TGCAGCGTTGCTAGCTCCTACGAGCAGTACTTC
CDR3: CSVASSYEQYF

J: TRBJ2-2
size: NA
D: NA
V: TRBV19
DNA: TGTGCCAGTAGTATAATGGTGTTTTACTCCGCAGGGTACACCGGGGAGCTGTTTTTT
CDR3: CASSIMVFYSAGYTGELFF

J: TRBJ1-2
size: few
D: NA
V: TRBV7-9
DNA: TGTGCCAGCAGCTTAGCGGGGGACTATGGCTACACCTTC
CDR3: CASSLAGDYGYTF

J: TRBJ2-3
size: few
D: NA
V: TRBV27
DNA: TGTGCCAGCAGTTTTTATGCCGCACCGACCGGGACAACGCAGTATTTT
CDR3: CASSFYAAPTGTTQYF

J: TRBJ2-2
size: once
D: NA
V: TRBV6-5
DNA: TGTGCCAGCAGTTACTCGGGGGGGCCCGGGGAGCTGTTTTTT
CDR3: CASSYSGGPGELFF